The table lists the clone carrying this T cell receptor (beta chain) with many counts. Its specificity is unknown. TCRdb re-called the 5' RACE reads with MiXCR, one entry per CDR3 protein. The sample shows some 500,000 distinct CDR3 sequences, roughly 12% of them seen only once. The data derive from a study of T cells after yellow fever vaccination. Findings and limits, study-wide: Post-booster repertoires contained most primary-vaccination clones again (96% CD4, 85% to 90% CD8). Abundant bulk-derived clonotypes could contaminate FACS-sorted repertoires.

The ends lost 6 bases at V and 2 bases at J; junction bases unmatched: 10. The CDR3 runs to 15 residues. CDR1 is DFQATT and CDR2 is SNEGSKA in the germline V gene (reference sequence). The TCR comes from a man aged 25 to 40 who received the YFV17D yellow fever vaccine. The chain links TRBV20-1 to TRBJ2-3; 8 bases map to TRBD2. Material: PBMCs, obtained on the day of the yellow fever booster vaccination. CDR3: CSAPRLAGNTDTQYF. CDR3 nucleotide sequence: TGCAGTGCCCCGAGGCTAGCGGGTAACACAGATACGCAGTATTTT.